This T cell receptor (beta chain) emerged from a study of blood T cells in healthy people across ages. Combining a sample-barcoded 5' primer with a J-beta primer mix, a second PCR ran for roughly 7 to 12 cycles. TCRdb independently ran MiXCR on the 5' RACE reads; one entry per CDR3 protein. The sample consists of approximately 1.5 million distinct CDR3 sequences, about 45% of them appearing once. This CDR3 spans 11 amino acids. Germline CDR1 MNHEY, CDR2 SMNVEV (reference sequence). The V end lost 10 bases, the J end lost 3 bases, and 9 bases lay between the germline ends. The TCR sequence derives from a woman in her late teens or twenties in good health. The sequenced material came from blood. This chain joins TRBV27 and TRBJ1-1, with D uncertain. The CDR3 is CATHSHTEAFF. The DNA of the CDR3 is TGTGCCACCCACAGCCACACTGAAGCTTTCTTT.